This T cell receptor (beta chain) was profiled in a study of cytomegalovirus exposure and HLA in healthy donors. The CDR3 extends over 14 amino acids. The germline CDR1 and CDR2 sequences are LNHDA and SQIVND (reference sequence). J lost 5 bases, V lost 6 bases, and 9 bases had no gene match. The PCR ran on 60 Vbeta and 13 Jbeta primers. Generated by immunoSEQ multiplex PCR, the TCRdb table keeps only in-frame clones and is missing some. Among 150,000 to 200,000 clones listed, approximately 81% were seen once. Specimen: PBMCs. The origin of this receptor is a woman aged 18-29 years in good health and CMV-seropositive. This chain uses TRBV19 with TRBJ1-1; the match to TRBD1 covers 7 bases. The CDR3 loop is CASSYGSGGTEAFF. In nucleotides, the CDR3 is TGTGCCAGTAGCTATGGGTCAGGGGGGACTGAAGCTTTCTTT.